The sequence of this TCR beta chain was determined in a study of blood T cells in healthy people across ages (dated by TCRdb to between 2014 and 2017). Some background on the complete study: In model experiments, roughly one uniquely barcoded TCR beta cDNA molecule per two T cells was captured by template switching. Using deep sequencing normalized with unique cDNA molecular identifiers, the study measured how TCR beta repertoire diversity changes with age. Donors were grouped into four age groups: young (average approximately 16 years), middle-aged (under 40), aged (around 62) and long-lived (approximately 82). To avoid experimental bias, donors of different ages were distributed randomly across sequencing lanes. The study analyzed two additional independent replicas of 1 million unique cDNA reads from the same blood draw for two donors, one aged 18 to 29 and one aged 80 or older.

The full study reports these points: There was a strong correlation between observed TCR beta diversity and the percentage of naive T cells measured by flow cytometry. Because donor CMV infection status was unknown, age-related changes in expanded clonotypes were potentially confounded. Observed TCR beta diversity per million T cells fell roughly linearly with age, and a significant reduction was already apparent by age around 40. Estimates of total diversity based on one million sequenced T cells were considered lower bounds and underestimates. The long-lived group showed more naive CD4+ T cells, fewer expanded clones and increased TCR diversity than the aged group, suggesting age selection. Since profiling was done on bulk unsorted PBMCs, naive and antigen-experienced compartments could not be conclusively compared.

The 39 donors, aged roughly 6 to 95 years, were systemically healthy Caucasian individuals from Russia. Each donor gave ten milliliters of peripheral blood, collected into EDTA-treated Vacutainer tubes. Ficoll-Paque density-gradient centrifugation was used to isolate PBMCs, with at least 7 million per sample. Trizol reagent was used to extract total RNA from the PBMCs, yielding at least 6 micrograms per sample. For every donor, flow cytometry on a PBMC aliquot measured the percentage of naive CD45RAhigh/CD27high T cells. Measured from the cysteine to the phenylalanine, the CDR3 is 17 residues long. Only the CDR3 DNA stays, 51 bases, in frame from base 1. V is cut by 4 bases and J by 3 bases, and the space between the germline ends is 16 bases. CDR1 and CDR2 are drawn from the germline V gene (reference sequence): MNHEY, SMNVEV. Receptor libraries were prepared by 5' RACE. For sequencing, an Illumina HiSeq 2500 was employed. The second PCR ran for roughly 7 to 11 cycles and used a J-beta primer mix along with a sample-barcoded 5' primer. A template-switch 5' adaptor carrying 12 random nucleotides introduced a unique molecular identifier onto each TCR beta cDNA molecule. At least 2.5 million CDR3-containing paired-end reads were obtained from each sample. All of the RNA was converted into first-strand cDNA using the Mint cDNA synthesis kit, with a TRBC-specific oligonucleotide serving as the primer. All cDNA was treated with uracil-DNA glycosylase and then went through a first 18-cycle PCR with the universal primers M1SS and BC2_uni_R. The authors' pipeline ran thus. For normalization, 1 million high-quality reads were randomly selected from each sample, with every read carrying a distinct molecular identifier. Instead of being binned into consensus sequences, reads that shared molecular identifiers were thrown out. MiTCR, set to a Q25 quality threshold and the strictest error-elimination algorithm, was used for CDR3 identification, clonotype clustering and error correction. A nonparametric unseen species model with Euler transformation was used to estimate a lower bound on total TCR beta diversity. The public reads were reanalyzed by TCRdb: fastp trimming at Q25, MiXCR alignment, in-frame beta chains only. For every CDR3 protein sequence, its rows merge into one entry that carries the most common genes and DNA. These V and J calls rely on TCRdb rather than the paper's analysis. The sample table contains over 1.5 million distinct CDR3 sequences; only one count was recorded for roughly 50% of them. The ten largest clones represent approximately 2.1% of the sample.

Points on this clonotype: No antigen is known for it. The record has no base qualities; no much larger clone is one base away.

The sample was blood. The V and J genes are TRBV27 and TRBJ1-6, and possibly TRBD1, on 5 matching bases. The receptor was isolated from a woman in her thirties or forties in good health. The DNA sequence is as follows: TGTGCCAGCAGTTCCCCCTCCCAGGGAGGCTATAATTCACCCCTCCACTTT. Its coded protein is CASSSPSQGGYNSPLHF.